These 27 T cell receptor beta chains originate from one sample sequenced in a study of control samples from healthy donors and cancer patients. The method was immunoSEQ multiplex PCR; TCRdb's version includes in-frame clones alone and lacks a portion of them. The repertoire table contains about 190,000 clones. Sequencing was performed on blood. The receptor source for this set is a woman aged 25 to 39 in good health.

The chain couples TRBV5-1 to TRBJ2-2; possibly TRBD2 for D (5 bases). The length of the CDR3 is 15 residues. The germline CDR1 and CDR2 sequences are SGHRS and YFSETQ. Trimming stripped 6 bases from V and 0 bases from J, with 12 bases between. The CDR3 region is CASNEGNANTGELFF. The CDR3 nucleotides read TGCGCCAGCAACGAGGGCAACGCGAACACCGGGGAGCTGTTTTTT.

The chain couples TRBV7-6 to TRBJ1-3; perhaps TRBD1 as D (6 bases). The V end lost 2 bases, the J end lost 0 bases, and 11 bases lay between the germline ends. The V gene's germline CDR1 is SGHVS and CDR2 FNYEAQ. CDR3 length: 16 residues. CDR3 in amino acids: CASSLLDSLSGNTIYF. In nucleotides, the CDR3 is TGTGCCAGCAGCTTATTGGACAGTCTCTCTGGAAACACCATATATTTT.

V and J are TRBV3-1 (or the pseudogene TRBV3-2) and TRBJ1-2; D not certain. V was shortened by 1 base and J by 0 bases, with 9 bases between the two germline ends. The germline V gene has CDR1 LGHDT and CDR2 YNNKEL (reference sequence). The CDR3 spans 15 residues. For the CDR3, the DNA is TGTGCCAGCAGCCAAGTTCTAGGGCCTAACTATGGCTACACCTTC. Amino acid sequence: CASSQVLGPNYGYTF.

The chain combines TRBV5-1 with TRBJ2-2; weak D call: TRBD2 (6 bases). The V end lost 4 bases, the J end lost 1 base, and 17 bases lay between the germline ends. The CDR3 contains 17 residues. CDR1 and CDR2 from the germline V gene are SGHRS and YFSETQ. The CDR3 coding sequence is TGCGCCAGCAGCCCCGGTGGGACTCGACGGAACACCGGGGAGCTGTTTTTT. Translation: CASSPGGTRRNTGELFF.

This chain's CDR3 is CASSRDRGAGYTF. The CDR3 coding sequence is TGTGCCAGTAGCAGGGACAGGGGCGCTGGCTACACCTTC. J is TRBJ1-2 and V is TRBV19; 10 bases map to TRBD1. The CDR3 spans 13 residues. V dropped 6 bases and J dropped 7; count of bases not matched to a gene: 5. In germline, CDR1 is LNHDA, CDR2 SQIVND (reference sequence).

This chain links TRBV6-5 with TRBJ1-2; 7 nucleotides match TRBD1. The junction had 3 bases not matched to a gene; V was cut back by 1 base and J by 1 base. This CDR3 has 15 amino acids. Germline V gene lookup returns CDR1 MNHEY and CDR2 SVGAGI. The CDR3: CASSYLTGNNYGYTF. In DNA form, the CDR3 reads TGTGCCAGCAGTTACTTGACAGGGAATAACTATGGCTACACCTTC.

The CDR3 DNA is TGTGCCAGCAGGGAAAGACTAGCGGGGGACGAGCAGTACTTC. Translating gives CASRERLAGDEQYF. The J gene is TRBJ2-7, the V gene TRBV7-2, with 12 bases fitting TRBD2. The junction had 5 bases not matched to a gene; V was cut back by 6 bases and J by 5 bases. Germline V gene data show CDR1 as SGHTA and CDR2 as FQGNSA. The CDR3 sequence is 14 residues long.

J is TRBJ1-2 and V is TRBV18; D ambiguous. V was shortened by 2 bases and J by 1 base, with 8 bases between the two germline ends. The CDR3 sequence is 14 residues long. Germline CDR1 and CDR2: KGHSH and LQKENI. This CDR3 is CASSPTNLNYGYTF. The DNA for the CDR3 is TGTGCCAGCTCACCAACAAACCTTAACTATGGCTACACCTTC. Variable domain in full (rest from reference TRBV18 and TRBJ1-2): NAGVMQNPRHLVRRRGQEARLRCSPMKGHSHVYWYRQLPEEGLKFMVYLQKENIIDESGMPKERFSAEFPKEGPSILRIQQVVRGDSAAYFCASSPTNLNYGYTFGSGTRLTVV.

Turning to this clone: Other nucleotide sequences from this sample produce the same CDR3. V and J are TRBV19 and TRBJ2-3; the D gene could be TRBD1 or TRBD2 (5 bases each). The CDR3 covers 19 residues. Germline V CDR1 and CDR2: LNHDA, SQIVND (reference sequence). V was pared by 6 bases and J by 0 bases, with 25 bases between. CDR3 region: CASRPGRSSGRLSTDTQYF. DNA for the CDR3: TGTGCCAGTAGGCCGGGACGTAGCTCTGGCCGTCTGAGCACAGATACGCAGTATTTT.

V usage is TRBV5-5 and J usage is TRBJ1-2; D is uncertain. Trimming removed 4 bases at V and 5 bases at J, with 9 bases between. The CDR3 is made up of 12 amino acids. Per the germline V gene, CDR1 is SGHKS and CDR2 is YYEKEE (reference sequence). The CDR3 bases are TGTGCCAGCAGCCCGCCCGATTATGGCTACACCTTC. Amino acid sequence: CASSPPDYGYTF.

The CDR3 sequence: CASSQETGSLPYGYTF. The CDR3 bases are TGTGCCAGCAGCCAAGAGACAGGGAGTCTTCCCTATGGCTACACCTTC. The chain has TRBV3-1 (or the pseudogene TRBV3-2) and TRBJ1-2; TRBD1 agrees at 7 bases. The CDR3 sequence is 16 residues long. Germline V gene data show CDR1 as LGHDT and CDR2 as YNNKEL (reference sequence). V lost 0 bases to trimming and J lost 4 bases; unmatched junction nucleotides: 8.

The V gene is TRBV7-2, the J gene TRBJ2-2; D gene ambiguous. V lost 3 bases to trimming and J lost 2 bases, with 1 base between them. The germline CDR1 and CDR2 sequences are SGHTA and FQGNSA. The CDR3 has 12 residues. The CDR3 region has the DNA TGTGCCAGCAGCTTCAACACCGGGGAGCTGTTTTTT. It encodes CASSFNTGELFF. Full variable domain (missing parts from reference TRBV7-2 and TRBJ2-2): GAGVSQSPSNKVTEKGKDVELRCDPISGHTALYWYRQSLGQGLEFLIYFQGNSAPDKSGLPSDRFSAERTGGSVSTLTIQRTQQEDSAVYLCASSFNTGELFFGEGSRLTVL.

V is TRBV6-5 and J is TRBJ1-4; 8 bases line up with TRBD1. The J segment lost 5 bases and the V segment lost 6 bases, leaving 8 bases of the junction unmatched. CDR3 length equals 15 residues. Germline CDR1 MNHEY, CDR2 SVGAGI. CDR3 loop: CASRGQVYPNEKLFF. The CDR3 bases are TGTGCCAGCAGGGGACAGGTTTACCCAAATGAAAAACTGTTTTTT.

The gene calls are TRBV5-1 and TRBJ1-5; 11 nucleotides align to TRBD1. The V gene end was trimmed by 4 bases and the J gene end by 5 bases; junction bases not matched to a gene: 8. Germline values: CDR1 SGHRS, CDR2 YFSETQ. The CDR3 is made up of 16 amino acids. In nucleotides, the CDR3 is TGCGCCAGCAGCCCGGGGACAGGGGGGTTCGATCAGCCCCAGCATTTT. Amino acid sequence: CASSPGTGGFDQPQHF.

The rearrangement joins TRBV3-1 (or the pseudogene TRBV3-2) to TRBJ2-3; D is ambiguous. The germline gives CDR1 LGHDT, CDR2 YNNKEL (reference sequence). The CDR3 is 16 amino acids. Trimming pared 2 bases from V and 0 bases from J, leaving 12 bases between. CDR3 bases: TGTGCCAGCAGCCAAATTCATAGCTCTAGCACAGATACGCAGTATTTT. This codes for CASSQIHSSSTDTQYF.

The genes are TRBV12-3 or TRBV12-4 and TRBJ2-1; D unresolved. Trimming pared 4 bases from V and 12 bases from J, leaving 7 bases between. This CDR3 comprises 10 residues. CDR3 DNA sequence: TGTGCCAGCAGTTCCGGTGGGCAGTTCTTC. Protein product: CASSSGGQFF.

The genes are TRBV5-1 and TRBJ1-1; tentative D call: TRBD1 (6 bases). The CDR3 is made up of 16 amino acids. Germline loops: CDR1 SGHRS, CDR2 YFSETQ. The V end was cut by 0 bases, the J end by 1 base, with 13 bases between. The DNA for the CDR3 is TGCGCCAGCAGCTTGGTCCCTAGGGGGACGAACACTGAAGCTTTCTTT. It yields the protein CASSLVPRGTNTEAFF.

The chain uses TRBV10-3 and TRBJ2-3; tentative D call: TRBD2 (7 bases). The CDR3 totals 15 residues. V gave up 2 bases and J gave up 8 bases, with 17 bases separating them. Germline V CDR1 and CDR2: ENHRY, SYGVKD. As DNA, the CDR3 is TGTGCCATCAGTGAGGCCCCGGGAGGAGGGGGTACGCAGTATTTT. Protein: CAISEAPGGGGTQYF.

In DNA, the CDR3 is TGTGCCTGGACCAACACTAGGACAGCCCTCGGAAACACCATATATTTT. Translated: CAWTNTRTALGNTIYF. The chain couples TRBV30 to TRBJ1-3; perhaps TRBD1 as D (6 bases). Germline V CDR1 and CDR2: GTSNPN, SVGIG (reference sequence). Trimming removed 4 bases from V and 4 bases from J, with 20 bases in between. CDR3 length: 16 residues.

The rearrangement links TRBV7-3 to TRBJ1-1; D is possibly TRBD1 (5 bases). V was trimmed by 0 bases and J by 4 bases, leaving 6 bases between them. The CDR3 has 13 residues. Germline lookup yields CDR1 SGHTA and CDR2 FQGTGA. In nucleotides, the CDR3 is TGTGCCAGCAGCTTAACGAGGGGCACTGAAGCTTTCTTT. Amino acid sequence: CASSLTRGTEAFF.

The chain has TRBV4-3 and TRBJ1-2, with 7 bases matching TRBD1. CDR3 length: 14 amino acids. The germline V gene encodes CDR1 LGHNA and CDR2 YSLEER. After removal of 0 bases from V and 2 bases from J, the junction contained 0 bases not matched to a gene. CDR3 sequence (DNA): TGCGCCAGCAGCCAAGAGACAGGGAACTATGGCTACACCTTC. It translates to CASSQETGNYGYTF.

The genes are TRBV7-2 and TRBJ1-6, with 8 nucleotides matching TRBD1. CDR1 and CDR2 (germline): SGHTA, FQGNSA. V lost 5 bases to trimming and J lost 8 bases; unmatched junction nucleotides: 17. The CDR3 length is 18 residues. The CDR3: CASSKGRGRIWSDSPLHF. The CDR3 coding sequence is TGTGCCAGCAGCAAGGGCAGGGGGCGAATTTGGAGTGATTCACCCCTCCACTTT.

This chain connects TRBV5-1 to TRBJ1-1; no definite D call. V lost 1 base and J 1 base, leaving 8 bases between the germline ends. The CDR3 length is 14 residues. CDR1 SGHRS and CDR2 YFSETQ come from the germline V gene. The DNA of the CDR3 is TGCGCCAGCAGCTTGACCATCGAGAACACTGAAGCTTTCTTT. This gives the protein CASSLTIENTEAFF.

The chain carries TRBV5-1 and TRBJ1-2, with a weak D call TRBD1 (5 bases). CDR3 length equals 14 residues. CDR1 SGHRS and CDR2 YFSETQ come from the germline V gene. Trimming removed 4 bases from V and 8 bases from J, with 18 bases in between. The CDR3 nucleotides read TGCGCCAGCAGCGCCGGAGGGGCGAGTGGGGGCTACACCTTC. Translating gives CASSAGGASGGYTF.

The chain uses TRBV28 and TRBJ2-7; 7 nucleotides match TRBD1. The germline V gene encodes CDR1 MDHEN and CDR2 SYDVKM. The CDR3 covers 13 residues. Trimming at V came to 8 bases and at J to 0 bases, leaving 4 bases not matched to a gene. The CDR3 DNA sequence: TGTGCCAGCCTGGACAGGAGCTCCTACGAGCAGTACTTC. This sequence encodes CASLDRSSYEQYF.

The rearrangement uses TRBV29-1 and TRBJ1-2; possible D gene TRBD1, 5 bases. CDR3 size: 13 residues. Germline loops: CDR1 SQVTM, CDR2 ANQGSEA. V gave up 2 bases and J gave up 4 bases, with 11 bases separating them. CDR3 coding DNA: TGCAGCGTTGAATACGACAGCTTCTATGGCTACACCTTC. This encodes CSVEYDSFYGYTF.

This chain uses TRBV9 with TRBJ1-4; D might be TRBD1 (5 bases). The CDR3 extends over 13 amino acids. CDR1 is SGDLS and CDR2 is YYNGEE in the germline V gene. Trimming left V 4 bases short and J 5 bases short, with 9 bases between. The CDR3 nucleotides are TGTGCCAGCAGCTCACAGGACAATGAAAAACTGTTTTTT. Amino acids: CASSSQDNEKLFF. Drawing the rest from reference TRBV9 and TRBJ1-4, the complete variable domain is DSGVTQTPKHLITATGQRVTLRCSPRSGDLSVYWYQQSLDQGLQFLIQYYNGEERAKGNILERFSAQQFPDLHSELNLSSLELGDSALYFCASSSQDNEKLFFGSGTQLSVL.